This TCR beta chain was recorded in a study of cytomegalovirus exposure and HLA in healthy donors. Findings and caveats of the study: Links to common viral pathogens appeared, in a later analysis, for several of the most significant clusters. Reportedly, a later analysis found an Asian-associated ancestry cluster had fewer N-insertions than the approximately 700-donor mean.

In the PCR, 60 Vbeta and 13 Jbeta primers were used. Only in-frame clones appear in the TCRdb table, and some are missing; sequencing was by immunoSEQ multiplex PCR. This sample has 150,000 or so clones, with around 73% found just once. From germline, CDR1 is MNHEY and CDR2 SMNVEV (reference sequence). The CDR3 has 14 residues. J lost 4 bases, V lost 5 bases, and 5 bases had no gene match. Notes on this clone: What it recognizes is unknown.

The V gene is TRBV27, the J gene TRBJ2-1; 7 nucleotides line up with TRBD1. This TCR derives from a female donor in good health and CMV-seronegative. The specimen was PBMCs. CDR3: CASSPGTEYNEQFF. In DNA form, the CDR3 reads TGTGCCAGCAGTCCCGGGACAGAGTACAATGAGCAGTTCTTC.